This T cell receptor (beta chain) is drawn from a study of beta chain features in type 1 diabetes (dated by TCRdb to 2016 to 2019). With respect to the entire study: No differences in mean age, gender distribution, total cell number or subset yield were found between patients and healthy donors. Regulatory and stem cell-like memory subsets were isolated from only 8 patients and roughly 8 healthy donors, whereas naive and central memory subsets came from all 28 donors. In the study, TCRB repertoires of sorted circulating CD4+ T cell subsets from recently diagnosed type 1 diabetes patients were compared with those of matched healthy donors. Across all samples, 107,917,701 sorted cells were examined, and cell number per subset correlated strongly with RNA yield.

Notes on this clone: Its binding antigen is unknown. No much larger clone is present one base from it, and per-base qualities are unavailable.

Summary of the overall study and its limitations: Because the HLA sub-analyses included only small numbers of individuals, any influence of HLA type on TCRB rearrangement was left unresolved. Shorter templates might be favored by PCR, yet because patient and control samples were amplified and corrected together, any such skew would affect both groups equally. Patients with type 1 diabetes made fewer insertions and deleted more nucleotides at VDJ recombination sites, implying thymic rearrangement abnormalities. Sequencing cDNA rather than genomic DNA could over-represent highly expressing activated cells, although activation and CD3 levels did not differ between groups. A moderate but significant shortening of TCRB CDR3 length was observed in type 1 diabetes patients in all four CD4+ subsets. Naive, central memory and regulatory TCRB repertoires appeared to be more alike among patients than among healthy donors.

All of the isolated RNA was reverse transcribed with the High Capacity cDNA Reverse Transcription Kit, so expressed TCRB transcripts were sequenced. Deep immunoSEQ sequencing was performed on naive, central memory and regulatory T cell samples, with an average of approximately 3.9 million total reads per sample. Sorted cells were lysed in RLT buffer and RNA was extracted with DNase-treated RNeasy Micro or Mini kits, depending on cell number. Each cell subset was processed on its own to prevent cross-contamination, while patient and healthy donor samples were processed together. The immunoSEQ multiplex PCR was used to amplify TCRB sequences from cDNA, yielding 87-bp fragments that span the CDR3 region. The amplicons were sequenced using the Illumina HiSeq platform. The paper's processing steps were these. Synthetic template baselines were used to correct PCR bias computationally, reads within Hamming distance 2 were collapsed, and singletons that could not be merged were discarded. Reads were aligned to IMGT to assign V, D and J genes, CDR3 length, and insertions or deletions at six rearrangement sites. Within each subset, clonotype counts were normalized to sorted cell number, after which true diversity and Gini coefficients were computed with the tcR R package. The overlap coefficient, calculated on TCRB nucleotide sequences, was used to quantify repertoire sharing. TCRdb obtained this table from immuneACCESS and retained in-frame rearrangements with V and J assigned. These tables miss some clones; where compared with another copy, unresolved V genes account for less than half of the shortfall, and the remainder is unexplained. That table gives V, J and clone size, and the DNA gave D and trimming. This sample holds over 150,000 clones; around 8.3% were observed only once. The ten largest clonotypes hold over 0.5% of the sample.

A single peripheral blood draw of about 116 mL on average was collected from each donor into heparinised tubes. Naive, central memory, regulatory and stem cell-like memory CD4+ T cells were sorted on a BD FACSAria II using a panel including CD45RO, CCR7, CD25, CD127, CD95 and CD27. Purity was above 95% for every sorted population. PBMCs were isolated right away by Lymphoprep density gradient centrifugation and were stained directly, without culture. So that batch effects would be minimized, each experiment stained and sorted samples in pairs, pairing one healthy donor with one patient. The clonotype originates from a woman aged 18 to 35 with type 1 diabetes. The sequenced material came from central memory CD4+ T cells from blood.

The base sequence is TGTGCCAGCAGCGAACCAGGGGGGACGACCTACGAGCAGTACTTC. This encodes CASSEPGGTTYEQYF. The V and J genes are TRBV7-9 and TRBJ2-7; TRBD1 is a weak D gene call, 7 bases matching. V is clipped by 5 bases and J by 2 bases, and the sequence between their germline boundaries is 16 bases long. The CDR3, cysteine through phenylalanine, is 15 amino acids long. Kept here is only the CDR3 DNA, which spans 45 bases and is read in frame from base 1. As encoded in the germline V gene (reference sequence), CDR1 is SEHNR while CDR2 is FQNEAQ.